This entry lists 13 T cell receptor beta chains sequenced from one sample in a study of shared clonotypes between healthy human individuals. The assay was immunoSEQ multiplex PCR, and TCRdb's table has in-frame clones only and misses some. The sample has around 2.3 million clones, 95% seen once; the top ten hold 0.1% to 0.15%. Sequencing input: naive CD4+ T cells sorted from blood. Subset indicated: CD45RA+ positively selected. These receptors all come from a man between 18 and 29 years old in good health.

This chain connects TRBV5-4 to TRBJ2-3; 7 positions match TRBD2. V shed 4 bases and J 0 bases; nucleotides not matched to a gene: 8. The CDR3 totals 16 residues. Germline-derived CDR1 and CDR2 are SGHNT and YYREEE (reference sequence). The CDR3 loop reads CASSGGVARSTDTQYF. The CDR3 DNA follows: TGTGCCAGCAGCGGGGGGGTGGCTAGAAGCACAGATACGCAGTATTTT.

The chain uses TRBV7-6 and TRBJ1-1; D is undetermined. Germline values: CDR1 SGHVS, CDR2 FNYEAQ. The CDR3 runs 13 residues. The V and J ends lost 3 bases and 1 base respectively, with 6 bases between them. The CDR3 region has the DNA TGTGCCAGCAGCTTTGTGGAGAACACTGAAGCTTTCTTT. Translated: CASSFVENTEAFF.

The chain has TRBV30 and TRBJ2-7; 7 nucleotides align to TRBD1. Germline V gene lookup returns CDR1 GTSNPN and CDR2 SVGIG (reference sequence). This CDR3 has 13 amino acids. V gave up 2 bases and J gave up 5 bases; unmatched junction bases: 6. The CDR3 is CAWSRDRVNEQYF. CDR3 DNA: TGTGCCTGGAGTCGGGACAGAGTGAACGAGCAGTACTTC.

CDR3 amino acids: CAWSVDRSYEQYF. CDR3 DNA sequence: TGTGCCTGGAGTGTCGACAGATCCTACGAGCAGTACTTC. The chain uses TRBV30 and TRBJ2-5; tentatively, D is TRBD1 (5 bases). The J call could be wrong; TRBJ2-7 is a better fit for the DNA end. The CDR3 sequence is 13 residues long. Per germline, CDR1 GTSNPN and CDR2 SVGIG (reference sequence).

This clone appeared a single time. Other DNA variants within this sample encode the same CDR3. Here the CDR3 reads CASSEYRGNTGELFF. The CDR3 bases are TGTGCCAGCAGTGAATACCGGGGCAACACCGGGGAGCTGTTTTTT. V and J are TRBV25-1 and TRBJ2-2; tentatively, D is TRBD1 or TRBD2 (5 bases each). The CDR3 is made up of 15 amino acids. The germline V gene encodes CDR1 MGHDK and CDR2 SYGVNS. V was shortened by 0 bases and J by 2 bases, with 7 bases between the two germline ends.

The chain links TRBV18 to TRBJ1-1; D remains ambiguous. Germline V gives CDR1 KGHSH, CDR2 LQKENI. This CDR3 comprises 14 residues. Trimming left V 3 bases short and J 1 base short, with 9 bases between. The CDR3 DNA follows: TGTGCCAGCTCACCGGACGGAGGGAACACTGAAGCTTTCTTT. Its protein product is CASSPDGGNTEAFF.

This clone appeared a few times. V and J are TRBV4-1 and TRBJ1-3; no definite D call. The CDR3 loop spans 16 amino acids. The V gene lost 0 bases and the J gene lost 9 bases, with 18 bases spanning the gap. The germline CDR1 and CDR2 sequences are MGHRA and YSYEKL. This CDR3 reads CASSQDTNSRVITIYF. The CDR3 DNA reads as TGCGCCAGCAGCCAAGATACCAACAGCCGGGTTATCACCATATATTTT.

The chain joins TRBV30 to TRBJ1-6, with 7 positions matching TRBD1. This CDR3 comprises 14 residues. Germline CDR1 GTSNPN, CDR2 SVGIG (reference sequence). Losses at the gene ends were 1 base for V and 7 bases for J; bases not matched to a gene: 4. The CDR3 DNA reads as TGTGCCTGGAGTGAAGCCAGGGGGAATTCACCCCTCCACTTT. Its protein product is CAWSEARGNSPLHF. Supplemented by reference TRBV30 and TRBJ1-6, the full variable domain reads SQTIHQWPATLVQPVGSPLSLECTVEGTSNPNLYWYRQAAGRGLQLLFYSVGIGQISSEVPQNLSASRPQDRQFILSSKKLLLSDSGFYLCAWSEARGNSPLHFGNGTRLTVT.

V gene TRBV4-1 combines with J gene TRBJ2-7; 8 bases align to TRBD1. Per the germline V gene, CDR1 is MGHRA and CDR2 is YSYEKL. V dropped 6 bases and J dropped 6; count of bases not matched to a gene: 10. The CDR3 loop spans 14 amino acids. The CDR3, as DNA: TGCGCCAGCAGACCCGACAGGGGAGTGGGCGAGCAGTACTTC. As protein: CASRPDRGVGEQYF.

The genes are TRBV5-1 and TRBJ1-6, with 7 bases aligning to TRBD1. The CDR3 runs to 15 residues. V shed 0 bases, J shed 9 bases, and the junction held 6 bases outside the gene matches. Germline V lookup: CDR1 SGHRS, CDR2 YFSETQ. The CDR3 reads CASSLGTGEGSPLHF. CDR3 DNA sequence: TGCGCCAGCAGCTTGGGTACAGGGGAGGGTTCACCCCTCCACTTT.

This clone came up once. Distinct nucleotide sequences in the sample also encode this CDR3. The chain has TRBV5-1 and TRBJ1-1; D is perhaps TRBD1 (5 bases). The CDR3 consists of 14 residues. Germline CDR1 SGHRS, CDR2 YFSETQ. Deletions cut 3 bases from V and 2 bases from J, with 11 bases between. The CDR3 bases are TGCGCCAGCAGCTCCGGGACGCAAAACACTGAAGCTTTCTTT. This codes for CASSSGTQNTEAFF.

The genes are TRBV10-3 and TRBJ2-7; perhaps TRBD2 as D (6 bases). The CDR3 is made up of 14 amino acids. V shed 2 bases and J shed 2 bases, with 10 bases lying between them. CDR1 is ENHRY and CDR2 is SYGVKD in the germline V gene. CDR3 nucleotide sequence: TGTGCCATCAGTGAGGGGAGGCCCCCCTACGAGCAGTACTTC. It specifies CAISEGRPPYEQYF.

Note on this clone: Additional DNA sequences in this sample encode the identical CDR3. CDR3 sequence: CASSLVAGNSYNEQFF. CDR3 DNA sequence: TGTGCCAGCAGCTTAGTTGCCGGGAACTCCTACAATGAGCAGTTCTTC. This chain joins TRBV7-2 and TRBJ2-1; D possibly corresponds to TRBD2 (5 bases). This CDR3 has 16 amino acids. The germline V gene has CDR1 SGHTA and CDR2 FQGNSA. The ends were cut back, 1 base at V and 0 bases at J, with 10 bases in the middle.